One and the same sample provided the 28 T cell receptor beta chains below, sequenced in a study of cytomegalovirus exposure and HLA in healthy donors. Both 60 Vbeta primers and 13 Jbeta primers went into the PCR. Profiling relied on immunoSEQ multiplex PCR, and the TCRdb table lists in-frame clones only, not all of them. The sample lists around 280,000 clones, about 90% occurring once. The sample consisted of PBMCs. These receptors were obtained from a young woman in good health and CMV-seronegative.

This chain uses TRBV25-1 with TRBJ2-2; D remains ambiguous. Between the trimmed V and J ends, which lost 2 bases and 3 bases, there was a span of 4 bases. The CDR3 totals 13 residues. The germline CDR1 and CDR2 sequences are MGHDK and SYGVNS. The DNA for the CDR3 is TGTGCCAGCAGTGAACAGTACACCGGGGAGCTGTTTTTT. Translation: CASSEQYTGELFF.

This clone was detected once. The V call is TRBV13, the J call TRBJ2-7, with 10 nucleotides matching TRBD1. The CDR3 loop spans 20 amino acids. J was trimmed by 3 bases and V by 4 bases; bases with no gene match: 21. The germline CDR1 and CDR2 sequences are PRHDT and FYEKMQ (reference sequence). The CDR3: CASSSPSRDRGSPGVYEQYF. Written as DNA, the CDR3 is TGTGCCAGCAGCTCCCCGAGCCGGGACAGGGGTAGCCCTGGGGTCTACGAGCAGTACTTC.

A note on this clone: This CDR3 is also generated by other DNA sequences in the sample. The chain recombines TRBV13 with TRBJ1-2; TRBD1 matches at 8 bases. J gave up 10 bases and V 0 bases, and 4 bases lay outside the gene matches. Germline CDR1 reads PRHDT; CDR2 reads FYEKMQ (reference sequence). The CDR3 has 13 amino acids. CDR3 region: CASSLGRTGIYTF. The CDR3 DNA reads TGTGCCAGCAGCTTAGGGAGGACAGGGATCTACACCTTC.

This clone appeared a few times. The CDR3 spells CASGRGAGSSNQPQHF. In DNA, the CDR3 is TGTGCCAGCGGCCGAGGGGCGGGATCTAGCAATCAGCCCCAGCATTTT. This rearrangement joins TRBV7-9 to TRBJ1-5, with D perhaps TRBD1 (5 bases). The V end lost 8 bases, the J end lost 0 bases, and 17 bases lay between the germline ends. Per germline, CDR1 SEHNR and CDR2 FQNEAQ (reference sequence). CDR3 length: 16 amino acids.

V is TRBV29-1 and J is TRBJ1-2; D is perhaps TRBD1 (6 bases). Trimming took off 6 bases at V and 6 bases at J, with 17 bases between the two ends. Per germline, CDR1 SQVTM and CDR2 ANQGSEA. This CDR3 is built from 13 residues. The CDR3 sequence: CSVLTRDIHGYTF. CDR3 sequence (DNA): TGCAGCGTCCTTACGAGGGACATCCATGGCTACACCTTC.

The chain uses TRBV9 and TRBJ1-6, with 7 bases identical to TRBD1. V trimming: 3 bases; J trimming: 6 bases; junction bases outside the gene matches: 3. Germline V gives CDR1 SGDLS, CDR2 YYNGEE. The CDR3 totals 14 residues. The CDR3 bases are TGTGCCAGCAGCGGGGGGACAGTTAATTCACCCCTCCACTTT. Its translation is CASSGGTVNSPLHF.

Turning to this clone: Its ends do not fully match the called genes, so a read error is possible. This chain joins TRBV7-9 and TRBJ1-2, with D maybe TRBD1 (6 bases). The germline gives CDR1 SEHNR, CDR2 FQNEAQ (reference sequence). The CDR3 extends over 12 amino acids. Here the CDR3 DNA reads TGTTCCAGCGAGGACAGTTGGGAAGGCTACACCTTC. Its translation: CSSEDSWEGYTF.

The CDR3, as DNA: TGCGCCAGCAGCCTCGAGGGGGGGTCCTATAATTCACCCCTCCACTTT. It translates to CASSLEGGSYNSPLHF. The genes are TRBV4-1 and TRBJ1-6, with a weak D call TRBD1 (6 bases). V was pared by 4 bases and J by 1 base, with 11 bases between. The CDR3 runs 16 residues. The germline gives CDR1 MGHRA, CDR2 YSYEKL.

This rearrangement joins TRBV19 to TRBJ2-7, with TRBD2 matching 11 bases. CDR3 length equals 15 residues. Germline V gene lookup returns CDR1 LNHDA and CDR2 SQIVND (reference sequence). V shed 8 bases and J 5 bases; nucleotides not matched to a gene: 11. CDR3 coding DNA: TGTGCCAGTTCGATTTCCGGGACTAGCGGCCACGAGCAGTACTTC. Its protein is CASSISGTSGHEQYF.

The chain has TRBV6-5 and TRBJ1-2; 8 nucleotides align to TRBD1. There are 15 residues in the CDR3. Germline V CDR1 and CDR2: MNHEY, SVGAGI. Trimming removed 6 bases from V and 2 bases from J; junction bases left unmatched: 8. The CDR3 DNA is TGTGCCAGCAGCCGCGGGACAGGCGAAAACTATGGCTACACCTTC. Residues: CASSRGTGENYGYTF.

The gene calls are TRBV4-2 and TRBJ2-1, with a tentative D call TRBD2 (6 bases). Germline V gives CDR1 LGHNA, CDR2 YNFKEQ. This CDR3 is 15 amino acids long. V dropped 0 bases and J dropped 7 bases, with 13 bases sitting between them. The CDR3 DNA follows: TGTGCCAGCAGCCAAGACGGAGGGTGGGCAAATGAGCAGTTCTTC. Protein sequence: CASSQDGGWANEQFF.

Turning to this clone: Other nucleotide sequences in the sample specify the same CDR3. This chain joins TRBV27 and TRBJ2-7; D gene ambiguous. V was pared by 2 bases and J by 0 bases, with 8 bases between. Germline V lookup: CDR1 MNHEY, CDR2 SMNVEV (reference sequence). The CDR3 runs to 14 residues. CDR3 DNA: TGTGCCAGCAGTTTAGGGCGTGGCTCCTACGAGCAGTACTTC. As protein: CASSLGRGSYEQYF.

V gene TRBV18 combines with J gene TRBJ1-4, with TRBD1 matching over 10 bases. CDR3 length: 14 residues. CDR1 and CDR2 (germline): KGHSH, LQKENI. V lost 4 bases to trimming and J lost 8 bases; unmatched junction nucleotides: 4. The CDR3 is CASSQGQGDEKLFF. As DNA, the CDR3 is TGTGCCAGCTCACAAGGACAGGGGGACGAAAAACTGTTTTTT.

This rearrangement joins TRBV10-2 to TRBJ2-3; D may be TRBD2 (5 bases). Deletions cut 2 bases from V and 1 base from J, with 10 bases between. The CDR3 extends over 15 amino acids. Germline CDR1 and CDR2: WSHSY and SAAADI. This CDR3 is CASSEAPEGTDTQYF. Written as DNA, the CDR3 is TGCGCCAGCAGTGAGGCTCCGGAGGGCACAGATACGCAGTATTTT.

The chain employs TRBV7-9 and TRBJ1-1, with TRBD1 matching over 7 bases. The CDR3 extends over 14 amino acids. Trimming removed 5 bases from V and 5 bases from J; junction bases left unmatched: 8. CDR1 SEHNR and CDR2 FQNEAQ come from the germline V gene (reference sequence). In DNA form, the CDR3 reads TGTGCCAGCAGCACCCGACAGGGCCTTACTGAAGCTTTCTTT. It is translated as CASSTRQGLTEAFF.

Only one count was recorded for this clone. J is TRBJ1-4 and V is TRBV30; perhaps TRBD1 as D (5 bases). Germline CDR1 and CDR2: GTSNPN and SVGIG (reference sequence). The CDR3 sequence is 13 residues long. V dropped 1 base and J dropped 10 bases, with 13 bases sitting between them. In DNA, the CDR3 is TGTGCCTGGAGTGGCGGGACCTACGGAAAACTGTTTTTT. It is translated as CAWSGGTYGKLFF.

V and J are TRBV2 and TRBJ1-2; D may be TRBD1 (5 bases). The ends were cut back, 2 bases at V and 0 bases at J, with 19 bases in the middle. This CDR3 has 18 residues. Germline CDR1 reads SNHLY; CDR2 reads FYNNEI. The CDR3 loop reads CASSEFFADKESNYGYTF. In nucleotides, the CDR3 is TGTGCCAGCAGTGAATTTTTTGCGGACAAGGAGTCTAACTATGGCTACACCTTC. Full variable domain (outside the CDR3, taken from reference TRBV2 and TRBJ1-2): EPEVTQTPSHQVTQMGQEVILRCVPISNHLYFYWYRQILGQKVEFLVSFYNNEISEKSEIFDDQFSVERPDGSNFTLKIRSTKLEDSAMYFCASSEFFADKESNYGYTFGSGTRLTVV.

The gene calls are TRBV4-2 and TRBJ2-7; 7 positions match TRBD2. After removal of 1 base from V and 4 bases from J, the junction contained 13 bases not matched to a gene. This CDR3 is 17 amino acids long. Looked up from germline, CDR1 is LGHNA and CDR2 is YNFKEQ. CDR3 protein: CASSQGSSRGSFYEQYF. The CDR3 DNA is TGTGCCAGCAGCCAAGGGTCATCGCGGGGGTCTTTTTACGAGCAGTACTTC.

The rearrangement uses TRBV6-5 and TRBJ1-1, with 8 bases fitting TRBD1. Germline CDR1 reads MNHEY; CDR2 reads SVGAGI. V gave up 6 bases and J gave up 3 bases; unmatched junction bases: 9. CDR3 length equals 15 residues. CDR3: CASRARQGIYTEAFF. The DNA for the CDR3 is TGTGCCAGCAGAGCACGACAGGGGATTTACACTGAAGCTTTCTTT.

This clone was recorded only once. The chain recombines TRBV9 with TRBJ1-3, with D possibly being TRBD1 (6 bases). CDR3 length equals 17 residues. From germline, CDR1 is SGDLS and CDR2 YYNGEE. V was trimmed by 0 bases and J by 0 bases, leaving 13 bases between them. This CDR3 is CASSVGQGTFSGNTIYF. Written as DNA, the CDR3 is TGTGCCAGCAGCGTAGGGCAGGGGACCTTCTCTGGAAACACCATATATTTT.

The V call is TRBV6-1, the J call TRBJ2-1; 15 nucleotides line up with TRBD2. The V gene's germline CDR1 is MNHNS and CDR2 SASEGT. The CDR3 covers 15 residues. The V and J ends lost 8 bases and 5 bases, in that order; junction bases with no gene match: 4. CDR3 sequence: CASGLAGGTHNEQFF. The DNA of the CDR3 is TGTGCCAGCGGACTAGCGGGGGGGACCCACAATGAGCAGTTCTTC.

The V call is TRBV30, the J call TRBJ2-7; D possibly corresponds to TRBD1 (6 bases). Trimming took off 2 bases at V and 6 bases at J, with 11 bases between the two ends. The CDR3 sequence is 12 residues long. Germline-derived CDR1 and CDR2 are GTSNPN and SVGIG (reference sequence). CDR3 in amino acids: CAWSTDRGEQYF. DNA of the CDR3: TGTGCCTGGAGTACGGACAGAGGCGAGCAGTACTTC.

CDR3 nucleotides: TGTGCCAGCAGCCACCCGGGGGGGTTGGACGACACTGAAGCTTTCTTT. It is translated as CASSHPGGLDDTEAFF. The genes are TRBV5-6 and TRBJ1-1; D may be TRBD1 (5 bases). The V gene's germline CDR1 is SGHDT and CDR2 YYEEEE. Trimming left V 4 bases short and J 3 bases short, with 19 bases between. The CDR3 extends over 16 amino acids.

This clone was picked up a small number of times. V gene TRBV9 combines with J gene TRBJ2-1, with 9 bases identical to TRBD1. Germline lookup yields CDR1 SGDLS and CDR2 YYNGEE. The J segment lost 1 base and the V segment lost 0 bases, leaving 2 bases of the junction unmatched. There are 16 residues in the CDR3. CDR3 sequence reads: CASSVDGQGSYNEQFF. CDR3 nucleotides: TGTGCCAGCAGCGTAGACGGACAGGGGTCCTACAATGAGCAGTTCTTC.

This sequence joins TRBV28 and TRBJ2-1, with 9 positions matching TRBD1. This CDR3 contains 14 residues. The ends lost 3 bases at V and 4 bases at J; junction bases unmatched: 1. CDR1 and CDR2 from the germline V gene are MDHEN and SYDVKM. Here the CDR3 reads CASSFGQGYNEQFF. The CDR3 region has the DNA TGTGCCAGCAGTTTTGGACAGGGGTACAATGAGCAGTTCTTC.

The chain is built from TRBV11-3 and TRBJ2-3; 13 bases fit TRBD2. The CDR3 sequence is 18 residues long. The V gene end was trimmed by 4 bases and the J gene end by 1 base; junction bases not matched to a gene: 8. CDR1 is SGHNT, CDR2 YENEEA, per germline. In nucleotides, the CDR3 is TGTGCCAGCAGCTCGGGACTAGCGGGGACCTCTGGCACAGATACGCAGTATTTT. This sequence encodes CASSSGLAGTSGTDTQYF.

The CDR3 DNA is TGTGCCAGCTCATCGACAGAGAACGTGTATAATTCACCCCTCCACTTT. Translating gives CASSSTENVYNSPLHF. The J gene is TRBJ1-6, the V gene TRBV18; possible D gene TRBD1, 5 bases. The CDR3 is 16 residues long. CDR1 KGHSH and CDR2 LQKENI come from the germline V gene. Trimming took off 5 bases at V and 4 bases at J, with 15 bases between the two ends.

The chain combines TRBV5-1 with TRBJ1-4, with D maybe TRBD1 (6 bases). V shed 2 bases and J shed 6 bases, with 17 bases lying between them. From germline, CDR1 is SGHRS and CDR2 YFSETQ. The CDR3 loop spans 16 amino acids. CDR3 DNA sequence: TGCGCCAGCAGCTTCGGACAGTTTAGTACGCATGAAAAACTGTTTTTT. Translating gives CASSFGQFSTHEKLFF. The full variable domain, with the rest looked up from reference TRBV5-1 and TRBJ1-4, is KAGVTQTPRYLIKTRGQQVTLSCSPISGHRSVSWYQQTPGQGLQFLFEYFSETQRNKGNFPGRFSGRQFSNSRSEMNVSTLELGDSALYLCASSFGQFSTHEKLFFGSGTQLSVL.